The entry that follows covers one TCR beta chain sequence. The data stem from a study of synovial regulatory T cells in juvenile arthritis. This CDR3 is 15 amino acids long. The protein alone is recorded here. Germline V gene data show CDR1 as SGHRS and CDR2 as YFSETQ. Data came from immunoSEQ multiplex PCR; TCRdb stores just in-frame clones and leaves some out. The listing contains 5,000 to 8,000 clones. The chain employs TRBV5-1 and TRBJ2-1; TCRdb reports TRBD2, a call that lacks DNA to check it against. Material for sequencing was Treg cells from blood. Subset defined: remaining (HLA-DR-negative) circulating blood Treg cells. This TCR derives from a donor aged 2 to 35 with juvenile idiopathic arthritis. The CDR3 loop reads CASSPREATYNEQFF.